A selection of T cell receptor beta chains follows, all from one sample in a study of Ad26.COV2.S vaccination and SARS-CoV-2 variants. Sequenced by immunoSEQ multiplex PCR; TCRdb stores in-frame clones only, minus some. Among roughly 460,000 clones, roughly nine tenths were seen once, and the ten largest hold about 1.5%. The starting material was peripheral blood, obtained in a trial of Ad26.COV2.S vaccine versus placebo. The receptors were gathered from a person between 18 and 65 years old who received the Ad26.COV2.S COVID-19 vaccine or a placebo. Each CDR3 is given with its conserved first and last residue.

j_gene	v_gene	CDR3aa
TRBJ1-4	TRBV29-1	CSVQDRPSNEKLFF
TRBJ2-1	TRBV19	CASSIEGLARVQFF
TRBJ2-5	TRBV21-1	CASSKVKWDGRETQYF
TRBJ1-1	TRBV7-3	CASSQLGGLNTEAFF
TRBJ1-2	TRBV13	CASSLGDRGDGYTF
TRBJ2-7	TRBV28	CASRKQGAGSYEQYF
TRBJ2-1	TRBV5-1	CASSWSGRLADEQFF
TRBJ1-1	TRBV6-1	CASSEIQARGNTEAFF
TRBJ2-1	TRBV6-5	CASSLSGGGNEQFF
TRBJ2-2	TRBV28	CASSLAPWTFLYTGELFF
TRBJ2-3	TRBV28	CASSLLVGSTDTQYF
TRBJ2-7	TRBV29-1	CSVEGLAGADEQYF
TRBJ2-7	TRBV11-2	CASSTDRAGEQYF
TRBJ1-5	TRBV5-1	CASSPGTGGGQPQHF
TRBJ1-1	TRBV29-1	CSVAPTGTDTEAFF
TRBJ2-7	TRBV15	CATSRDTESPQYF
TRBJ2-1	TRBV18	CASSPRSGLATQISYNEQFF
TRBJ2-1	TRBV9	CASSKGTSGYNEQFF
TRBJ2-7	TRBV5-5	CASSPRDGDYLARYF
TRBJ1-2	TRBV6-5	CASYRDRGGDGYTF
TRBJ1-4	TRBV4-1	CASSQESEKLFF
TRBJ1-1	TRBV28	CASSFEIANTEAFF
TRBJ2-2	TRBV12-3/TRBV12-4	CASSYQGGGELFF
TRBJ2-5	TRBV7-9	CASSLALGGAFGTQYF
TRBJ1-1	TRBV28	CASSPPGQAVAEAFF
TRBJ2-1	TRBV9	CASRPPGRGGDEQFF
TRBJ1-1	TRBV29-1	CSVDFVVTGNTEAFF
TRBJ2-3	TRBV29-1	CSVRRTRDTQYF
TRBJ2-1	TRBV27	CASTGTTHNEQFF
TRBJ2-7	TRBV19	CASARGGPYEQYF
TRBJ2-7	TRBV28	CASTLNLALSYEQYF
TRBJ2-2	TRBV5-1	CASSSSGLASYTGELFF
TRBJ1-1	TRBV4-1	CASSQGTKAFF
TRBJ2-3	TRBV28	CASSLPPADTQYF
TRBJ2-1	TRBV5-1	CASSPELGGRFF
TRBJ1-1	TRBV6-6	CASSYSAGGTEAFF